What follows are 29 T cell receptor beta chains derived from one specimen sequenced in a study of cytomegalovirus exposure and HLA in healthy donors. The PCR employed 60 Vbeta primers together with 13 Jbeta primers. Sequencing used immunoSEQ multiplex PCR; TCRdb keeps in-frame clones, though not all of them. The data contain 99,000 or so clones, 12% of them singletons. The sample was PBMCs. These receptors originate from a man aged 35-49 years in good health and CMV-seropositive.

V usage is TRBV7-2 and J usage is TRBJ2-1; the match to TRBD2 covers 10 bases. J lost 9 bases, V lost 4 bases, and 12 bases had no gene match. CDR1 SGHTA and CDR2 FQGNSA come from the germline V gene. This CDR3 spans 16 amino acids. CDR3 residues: CASSSAGLAQQREQFF. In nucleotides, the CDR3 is TGTGCCAGCAGCTCAGCGGGACTAGCGCAGCAGCGTGAGCAGTTCTTC.

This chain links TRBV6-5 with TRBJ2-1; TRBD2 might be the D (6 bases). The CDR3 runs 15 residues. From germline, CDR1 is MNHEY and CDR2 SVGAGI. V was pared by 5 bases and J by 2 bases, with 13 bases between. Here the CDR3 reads CASSSDSGTYNEQFF. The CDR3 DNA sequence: TGTGCCAGCAGTAGCGATAGCGGAACCTACAATGAGCAGTTCTTC.

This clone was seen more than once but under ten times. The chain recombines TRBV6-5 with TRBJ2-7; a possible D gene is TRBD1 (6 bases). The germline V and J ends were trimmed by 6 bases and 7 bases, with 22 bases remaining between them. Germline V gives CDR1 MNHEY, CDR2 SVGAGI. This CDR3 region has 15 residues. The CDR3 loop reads CASRNNRDMRLEQYF. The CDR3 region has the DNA TGTGCCAGCAGAAACAACCGGGACATGCGTTTGGAGCAGTACTTC.

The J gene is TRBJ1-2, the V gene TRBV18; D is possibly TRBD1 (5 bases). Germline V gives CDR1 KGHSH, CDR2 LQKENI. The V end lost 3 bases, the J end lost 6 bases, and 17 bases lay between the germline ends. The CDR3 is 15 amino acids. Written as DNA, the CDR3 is TGTGCCAGCTCACCTGGATCAGGGAAAGTGGATGGCTACACCTTC. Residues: CASSPGSGKVDGYTF.

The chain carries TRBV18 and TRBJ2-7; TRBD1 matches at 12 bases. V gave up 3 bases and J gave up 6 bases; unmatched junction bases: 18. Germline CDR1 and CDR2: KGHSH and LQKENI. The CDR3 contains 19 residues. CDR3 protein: CASSPPLTGTGGHRGEQYF. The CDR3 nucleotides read TGTGCCAGCTCACCCCCATTGACCGGGACAGGGGGCCATCGGGGCGAGCAGTACTTC.

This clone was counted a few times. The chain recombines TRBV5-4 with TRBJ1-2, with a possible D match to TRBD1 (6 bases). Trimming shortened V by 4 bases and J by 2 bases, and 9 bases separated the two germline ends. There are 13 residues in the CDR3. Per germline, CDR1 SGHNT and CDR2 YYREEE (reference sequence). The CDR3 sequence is CASSAQGNYGYTF. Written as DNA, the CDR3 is TGTGCCAGCAGCGCACAGGGCAACTATGGCTACACCTTC.

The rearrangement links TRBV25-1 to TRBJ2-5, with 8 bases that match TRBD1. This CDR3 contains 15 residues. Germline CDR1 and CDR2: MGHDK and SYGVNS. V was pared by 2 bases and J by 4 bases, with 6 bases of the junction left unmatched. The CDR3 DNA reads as TGTGCCAGCAGTGAAAGAGACAGGGGTAGAGAGACCCAGTACTTC. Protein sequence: CASSERDRGRETQYF.

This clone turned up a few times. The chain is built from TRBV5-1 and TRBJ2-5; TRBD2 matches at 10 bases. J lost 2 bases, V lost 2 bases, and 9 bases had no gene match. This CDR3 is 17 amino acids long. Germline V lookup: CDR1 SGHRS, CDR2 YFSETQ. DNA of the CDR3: TGCGCCAGCAGCTTTACTTCTAGCGGGAGCGGGCAAGAGACCCAGTACTTC. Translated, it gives CASSFTSSGSGQETQYF. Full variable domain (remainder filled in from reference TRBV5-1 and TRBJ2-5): KAGVTQTPRYLIKTRGQQVTLSCSPISGHRSVSWYQQTPGQGLQFLFEYFSETQRNKGNFPGRFSGRQFSNSRSEMNVSTLELGDSALYLCASSFTSSGSGQETQYFGPGTRLLVL.

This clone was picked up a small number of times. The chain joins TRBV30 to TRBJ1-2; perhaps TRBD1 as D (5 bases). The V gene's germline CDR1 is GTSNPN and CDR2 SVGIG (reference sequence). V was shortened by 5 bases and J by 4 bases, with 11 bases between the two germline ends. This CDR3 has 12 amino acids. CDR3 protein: CAWGHSRYGYTF. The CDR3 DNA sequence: TGTGCCTGGGGACACTCGCGCTATGGCTACACCTTC.

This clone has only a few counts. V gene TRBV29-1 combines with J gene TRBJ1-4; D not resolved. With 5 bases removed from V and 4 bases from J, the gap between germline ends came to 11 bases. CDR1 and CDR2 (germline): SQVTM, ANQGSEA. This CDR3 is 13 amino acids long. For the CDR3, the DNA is TGCAGCGTTAGGCGGAGTTTTAATGAAAAACTGTTTTTT. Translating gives CSVRRSFNEKLFF.

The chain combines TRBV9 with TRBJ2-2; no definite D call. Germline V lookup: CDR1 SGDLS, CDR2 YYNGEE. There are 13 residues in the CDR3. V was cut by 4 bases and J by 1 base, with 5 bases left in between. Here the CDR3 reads CASSPVNTGELFF. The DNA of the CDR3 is TGTGCCAGCAGCCCCGTGAACACCGGGGAGCTGTTTTTT.

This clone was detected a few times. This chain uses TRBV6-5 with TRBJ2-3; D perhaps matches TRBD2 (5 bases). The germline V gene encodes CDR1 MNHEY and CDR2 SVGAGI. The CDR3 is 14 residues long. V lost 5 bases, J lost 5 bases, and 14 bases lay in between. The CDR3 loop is CASSLSPGGDTQYF. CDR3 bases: TGTGCCAGCAGTCTGAGCCCAGGAGGAGATACGCAGTATTTT.

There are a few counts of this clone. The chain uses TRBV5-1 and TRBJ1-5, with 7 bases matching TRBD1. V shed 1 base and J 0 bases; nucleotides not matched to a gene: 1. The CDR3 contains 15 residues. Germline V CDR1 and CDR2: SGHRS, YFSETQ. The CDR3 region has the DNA TGCGCCAGCAGCTTGACAGGGGATAGCAATCAGCCCCAGCATTTT. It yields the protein CASSLTGDSNQPQHF.

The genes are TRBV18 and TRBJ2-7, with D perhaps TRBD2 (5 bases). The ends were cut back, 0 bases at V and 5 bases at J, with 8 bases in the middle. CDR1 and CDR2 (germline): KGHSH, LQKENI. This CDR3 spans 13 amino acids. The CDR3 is CASSPPTTNEQYF. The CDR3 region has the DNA TGTGCCAGCTCACCACCGACGACTAACGAGCAGTACTTC.

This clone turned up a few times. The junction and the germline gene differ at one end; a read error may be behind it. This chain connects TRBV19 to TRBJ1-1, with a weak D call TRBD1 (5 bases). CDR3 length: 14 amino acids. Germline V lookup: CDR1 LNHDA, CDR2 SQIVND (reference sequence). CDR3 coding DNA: TGTGCCAGTAGTCCTCCCAGCGACAGCACTCAAGCTTTCTTT. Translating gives CASSPPSDSTQAFF.

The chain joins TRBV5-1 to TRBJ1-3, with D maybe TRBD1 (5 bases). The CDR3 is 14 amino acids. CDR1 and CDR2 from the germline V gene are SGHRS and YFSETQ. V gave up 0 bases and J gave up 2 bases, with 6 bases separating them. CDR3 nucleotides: TGCGCCAGCAGCTTGGGGGGGGCTGGAAACACCATATATTTT. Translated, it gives CASSLGGAGNTIYF.

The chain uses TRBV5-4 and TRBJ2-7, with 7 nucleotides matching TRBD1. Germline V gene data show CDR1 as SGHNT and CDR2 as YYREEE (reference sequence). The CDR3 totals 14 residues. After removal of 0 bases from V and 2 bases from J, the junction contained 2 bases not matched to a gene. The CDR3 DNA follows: TGTGCCAGCAGCTTGGACAGGGGACCCTACGAGCAGTACTTC. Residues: CASSLDRGPYEQYF.

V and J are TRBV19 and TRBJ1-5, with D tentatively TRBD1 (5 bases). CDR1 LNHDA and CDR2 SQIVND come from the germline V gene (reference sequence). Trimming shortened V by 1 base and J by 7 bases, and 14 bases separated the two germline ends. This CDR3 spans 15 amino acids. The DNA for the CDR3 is TGTGCCAGTAGTATAGGGCAGGGCAGGCGACAGCCCCAGCATTTT. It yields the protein CASSIGQGRRQPQHF.

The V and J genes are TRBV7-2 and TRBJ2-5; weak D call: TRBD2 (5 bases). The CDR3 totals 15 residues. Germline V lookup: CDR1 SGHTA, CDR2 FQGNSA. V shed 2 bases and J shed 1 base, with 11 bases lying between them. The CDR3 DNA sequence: TGTGCCAGCAGCTTAAATTCTGGAGGCCAAGAGACCCAGTACTTC. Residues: CASSLNSGGQETQYF.

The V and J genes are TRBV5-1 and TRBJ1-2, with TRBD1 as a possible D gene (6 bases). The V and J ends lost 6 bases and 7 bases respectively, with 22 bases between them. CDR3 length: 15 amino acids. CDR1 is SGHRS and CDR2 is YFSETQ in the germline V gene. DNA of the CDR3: TGCGCCAGCAAGCCTCCTGGGATTCAGGGGTTTGGCTACACCTTC. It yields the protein CASKPPGIQGFGYTF. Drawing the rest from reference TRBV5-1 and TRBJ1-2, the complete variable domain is KAGVTQTPRYLIKTRGQQVTLSCSPISGHRSVSWYQQTPGQGLQFLFEYFSETQRNKGNFPGRFSGRQFSNSRSEMNVSTLELGDSALYLCASKPPGIQGFGYTFGSGTRLTVV.

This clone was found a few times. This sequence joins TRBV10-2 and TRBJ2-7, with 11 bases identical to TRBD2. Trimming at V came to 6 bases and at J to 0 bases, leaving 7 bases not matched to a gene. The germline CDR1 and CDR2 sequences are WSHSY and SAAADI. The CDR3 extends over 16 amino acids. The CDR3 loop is CASSAIAGGPSYEQYF. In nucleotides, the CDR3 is TGCGCCAGCAGCGCTATAGCGGGAGGGCCCTCCTACGAGCAGTACTTC.

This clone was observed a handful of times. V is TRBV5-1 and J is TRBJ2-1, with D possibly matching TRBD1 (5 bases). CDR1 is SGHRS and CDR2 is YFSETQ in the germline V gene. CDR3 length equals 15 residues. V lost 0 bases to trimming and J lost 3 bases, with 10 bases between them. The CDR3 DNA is TGCGCCAGCAGCTTGGTTGGCAGGGACTACAATGAGCAGTTCTTC. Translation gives CASSLVGRDYNEQFF.

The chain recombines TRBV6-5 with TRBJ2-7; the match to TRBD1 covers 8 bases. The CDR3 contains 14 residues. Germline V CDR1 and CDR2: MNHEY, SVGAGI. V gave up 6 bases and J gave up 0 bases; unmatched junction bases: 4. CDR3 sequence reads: CASRRGQASYEQYF. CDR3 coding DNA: TGTGCCAGCAGACGGGGACAGGCCTCCTACGAGCAGTACTTC.

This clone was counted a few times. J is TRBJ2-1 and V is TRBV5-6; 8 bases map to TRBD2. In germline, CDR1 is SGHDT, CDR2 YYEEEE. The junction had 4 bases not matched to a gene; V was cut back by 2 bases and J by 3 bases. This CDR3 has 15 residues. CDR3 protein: CASSLGREVYNEQFF. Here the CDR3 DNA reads TGTGCCAGCAGCTTAGGGCGGGAGGTCTACAATGAGCAGTTCTTC.

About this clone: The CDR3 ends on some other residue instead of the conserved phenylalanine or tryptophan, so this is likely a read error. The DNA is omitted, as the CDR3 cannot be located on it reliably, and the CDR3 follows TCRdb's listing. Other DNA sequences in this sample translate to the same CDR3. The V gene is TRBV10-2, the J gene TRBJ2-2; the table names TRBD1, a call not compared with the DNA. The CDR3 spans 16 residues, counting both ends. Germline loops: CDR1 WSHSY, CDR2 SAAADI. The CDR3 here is CASSESGQGGTGEMFL.

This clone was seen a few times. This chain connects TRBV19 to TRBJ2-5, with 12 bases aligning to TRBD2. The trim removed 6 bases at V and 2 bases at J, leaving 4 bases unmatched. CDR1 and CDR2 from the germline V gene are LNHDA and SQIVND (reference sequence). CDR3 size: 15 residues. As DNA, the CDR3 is TGTGCCAGTAGGTCAGGACTAGCGGGGCAAGAGACCCAGTACTTC. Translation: CASRSGLAGQETQYF. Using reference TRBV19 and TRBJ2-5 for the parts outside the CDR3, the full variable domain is DGGITQSPKYLFRKEGQNVTLSCEQNLNHDAMYWYRQDPGQGLRLIYYSQIVNDFQKGDIAEGYSVSREKKESFPLTVTSAQKNPTAFYLCASRSGLAGQETQYFGPGTRLLVL.

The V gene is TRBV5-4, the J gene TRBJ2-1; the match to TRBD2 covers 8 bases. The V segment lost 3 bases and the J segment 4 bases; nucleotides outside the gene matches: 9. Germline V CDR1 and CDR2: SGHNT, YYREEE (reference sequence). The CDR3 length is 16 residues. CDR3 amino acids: CASSSSTSGKYNEQFF. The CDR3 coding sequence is TGTGCCAGCAGCTCCTCTACTAGCGGTAAATACAATGAGCAGTTCTTC.

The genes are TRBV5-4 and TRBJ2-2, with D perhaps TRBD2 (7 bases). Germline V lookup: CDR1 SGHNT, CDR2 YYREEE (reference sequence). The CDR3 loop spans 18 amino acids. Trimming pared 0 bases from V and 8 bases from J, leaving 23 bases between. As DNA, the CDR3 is TGTGCCAGCAGCTTGGCCCCGAGTTCGGGGGGAGACAGGGGGGAGCTGTTTTTT. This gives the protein CASSLAPSSGGDRGELFF.

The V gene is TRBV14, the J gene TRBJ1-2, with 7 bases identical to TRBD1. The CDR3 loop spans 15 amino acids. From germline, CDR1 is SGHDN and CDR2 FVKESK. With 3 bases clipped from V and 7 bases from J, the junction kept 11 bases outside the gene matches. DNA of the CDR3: TGTGCCAGCAGCCAGACACGGGACAGTAAAGGTGGCTACACCTTC. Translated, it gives CASSQTRDSKGGYTF.